This T cell receptor beta chain is from a study of cytomegalovirus exposure and HLA in healthy donors. Overall study results and limits: In a later analysis, V- and J-gene trimming of beta chains associated with a DCLRE1C missense variant, replicated independently.

The CDR3 has 13 amino acids. The germline V gene has CDR1 MNHNS and CDR2 SASEGT. Trimming removed 10 bases from V and 7 bases from J, with 17 bases in between. A note on this clone: The antigen is unknown.

PCR involved 60 Vbeta and 13 Jbeta primers. Repertoires were generated with immunoSEQ multiplex PCR, while TCRdb's copy carries only in-frame clones and drops some. The table lists over 150,000 clones, roughly four fifths of them singletons. The chain carries TRBV6-1 and TRBJ1-5; D gene uncertain. Sequencing was performed on PBMCs. This receptor was obtained from a man between 45 and 60 years old in good health and CMV-seropositive. The CDR3 DNA reads as TGTGCCACCTCGGAGGAAAGATACCAGCCCCAGCATTTT. This gives the protein CATSEERYQPQHF.